The rows below give T cell receptor beta chains drawn from one sample of a study of T cell changes during pregnancy in multiple sclerosis. Sequencing was performed with immunoSEQ multiplex PCR; in TCRdb, only in-frame clones are kept and a portion is missing. The sample yields 55,000 to 65,000 clones, 93% seen once. Sequencing was performed on CD8+ T cells from peripheral blood mononuclear cells, taken in the third trimester of pregnancy. These TCRs come from a female donor with multiple sclerosis, enrolled in a pregnancy study. The CDR3 runs from the conserved cysteine through the conserved F or W. The D gene is left open where the match is weak. Size is omitted from some rows. Given values are once, few, many or a class for expanded clones.

cdr3_aa | cdr3_nt | v_call | cdr3_length | clone_size | d_call | j_call
CASSQPSAGELFF | TGCGCCAGCAGCCAACCCTCTGCCGGGGAGCTGTTTTTT | TRBV4-3 | 13 | NA | NA | TRBJ2-2
CASSPLQSNTEAFF | TGTGCCAGTAGTCCGTTACAGTCGAACACTGAAGCTTTCTTT | TRBV19 | 14 | few | NA | TRBJ1-1
CASSLASGGLAGELFF | TGTGCCAGCAGTTTAGCCTCGGGGGGGCTGGCCGGGGAGCTGTTTTTT | TRBV27 | 16 | NA | TRBD2 | TRBJ2-2
CASSPIPAGNIQYF | TGTGCCAGCAGTCCGATCCCCGCGGGAAACATTCAGTACTTC | TRBV27 | 14 | NA | NA | TRBJ2-4
CASSLGVAGHSLEDEQYF | TGTGCCAGCAGCTTGGGGGTAGCGGGACACTCTCTTGAGGACGAGCAGTACTTC | TRBV5-8 | 18 | NA | TRBD2 | TRBJ2-7
CASSQVASGSERELFF | TGTGCCAGCAGCCAAGTGGCTAGCGGGAGTGAGAGGGAGCTGTTTTTT | TRBV4-2 | 16 | NA | TRBD2 | TRBJ2-2
CASSIDRGFIDEQFF | TGTGCCAGTAGTATTGATCGGGGATTCATCGATGAGCAGTTCTTC | TRBV19 | 15 | NA | NA | TRBJ2-1
CASSFGRSEQFF | TGTGCCAGCAGCTTTGGTAGGAGTGAGCAGTTCTTC | TRBV5-4 | 12 | NA | NA | TRBJ2-1
CASSQGGLAQETQYF | TGTGCCAGCAGTCAGGGGGGACTAGCACAAGAGACCCAGTACTTC | TRBV13 | 15 | NA | TRBD2 | TRBJ2-5
CASSIGGAGVYEQYF | TGTGCCAGTAGTATTGGGGGAGCGGGAGTCTACGAGCAGTACTTC | TRBV19 | 15 | NA | TRBD2 | TRBJ2-7
CASSWDSYEQYF | TGTGCCAGCAGTTGGGACAGCTACGAGCAGTACTTC | TRBV28 | 12 | NA | TRBD1 | TRBJ2-7
CASSQDRSGVYEQYF | TGTGCCAGCAGCCAAGATAGGAGCGGAGTCTACGAGCAGTACTTC | TRBV4-2 | 15 | NA | NA | TRBJ2-7
CASSLALAGREQYF | TGTGCCAGCAGCTTAGCTCTGGCGGGGAGGGAGCAGTACTTC | TRBV7-6 | 14 | NA | NA | TRBJ2-7
CASIQAKNIQYF | TGTGCCAGCATTCAAGCCAAAAACATTCAGTACTTC | TRBV2 | 12 | NA | NA | TRBJ2-4
CASSFQSSANEQFF | TGCGCCAGCAGCTTTCAATCTAGTGCAAATGAGCAGTTCTTC | TRBV5-1 | 14 | NA | NA | TRBJ2-1
CASSPDRGIHEQYF | TGTGCCAGCAGCCCCGACAGGGGAATTCACGAGCAGTACTTC | TRBV27 | 14 | once | TRBD1 | TRBJ2-7
CASKIITGGTGELFF | TGTGCCAGCAAGATAATCACTGGCGGGACCGGGGAGCTGTTTTTT | TRBV28 | 15 | NA | NA | TRBJ2-2
CASSLPADKNIQYF | TGTGCCAGCAGCTTGCCCGCAGACAAAAACATTCAGTACTTC | TRBV5-4 | 14 | NA | NA | TRBJ2-4
CSVVWGDGELFF | TGCAGCGTTGTCTGGGGCGATGGGGAGCTGTTTTTT | TRBV29-1 | 12 | NA | NA | TRBJ2-2
CASSWDRWDTEAFF | TGTGCCAGCAGCTGGGACAGATGGGACACTGAAGCTTTCTTT | TRBV5-6 | 14 | NA | TRBD1 | TRBJ1-1
CASSVGRNEAFF | TGTGCCAGCAGCGTGGGGAGGAATGAAGCTTTCTTT | TRBV9 | 12 | few | NA | TRBJ1-1
CASSIQLWTGRQGLAGYNEQFF | TGTGCCAGTAGTATACAATTATGGACAGGAAGGCAAGGACTAGCGGGGTACAATGAGCAGTTCTTC | TRBV19 | 22 | NA | TRBD2 | TRBJ2-1
CTSSQLAGGGNTGELFF | TGCACCAGCAGCCAACTAGCGGGAGGTGGAAACACCGGGGAGCTGTTTTTT | TRBV1 | 17 | NA | NA | TRBJ2-2
CASGLAPKQFF | TGTGCTAGTGGTTTGGCCCCCAAGCAGTTCTTC | TRBV12-5 | 11 | NA | NA | TRBJ2-1
CASSIRGSYNEQFF | TGTGCCAGTAGTATAAGGGGGAGCTACAATGAGCAGTTCTTC | TRBV19 | 14 | NA | NA | TRBJ2-1
CASSLDPLRDGYTF | TGTGCCAGCAGCTTAGATCCCCTTCGGGATGGCTACACCTTC | TRBV11-2 | 14 | NA | NA | TRBJ1-2
CASSPGPGGAQHF | TGTGCCAGCAGCCCCGGGCCCGGCGGGGCCCAGCATTTT | TRBV5-6 | 13 | few | NA | TRBJ1-5
CASSHLRWETQYF | TGTGCCAGCAGCCATTTGCGCTGGGAGACCCAGTACTTC | TRBV14 | 13 | NA | NA | TRBJ2-5
CASRRDRANTGELFF | TGTGCCAGCAGGCGGGACAGGGCGAACACCGGGGAGCTGTTTTTT | TRBV2 | 15 | NA | TRBD1 | TRBJ2-2
CASSSPGGFSYEQYF | TGTGCCAGCAGCTCTCCAGGGGGATTCTCCTACGAGCAGTACTTC | TRBV7-9 | 15 | NA | TRBD1 | TRBJ2-7
CSVGQANTGELFF | TGCAGCGTTGGACAGGCGAACACCGGGGAGCTGTTTTTT | TRBV29-1 | 13 | NA | NA | TRBJ2-2
CASSIPAGELFF | TGTGCCAGTAGTATCCCTGCGGGGGAGCTGTTTTTT | TRBV19 | 12 | NA | NA | TRBJ2-2
CASSASAGVNEQFF | TGTGCCAGCAGCGCTTCAGCGGGAGTCAATGAGCAGTTCTTC | TRBV9 | 14 | NA | TRBD2 | TRBJ2-1